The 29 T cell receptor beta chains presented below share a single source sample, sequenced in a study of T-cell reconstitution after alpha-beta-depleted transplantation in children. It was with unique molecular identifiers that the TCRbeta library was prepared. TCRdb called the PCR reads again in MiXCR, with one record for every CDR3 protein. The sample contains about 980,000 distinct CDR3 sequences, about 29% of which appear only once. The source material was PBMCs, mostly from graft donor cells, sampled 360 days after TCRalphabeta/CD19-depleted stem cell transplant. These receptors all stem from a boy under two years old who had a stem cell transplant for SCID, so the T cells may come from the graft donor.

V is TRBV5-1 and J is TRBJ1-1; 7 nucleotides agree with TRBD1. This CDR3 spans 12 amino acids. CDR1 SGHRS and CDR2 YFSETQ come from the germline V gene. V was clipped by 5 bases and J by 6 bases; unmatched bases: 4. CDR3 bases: TGCGCCAGCAGACCCGACAGGGCTGAAGCTTTCTTT. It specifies CASRPDRAEAFF.

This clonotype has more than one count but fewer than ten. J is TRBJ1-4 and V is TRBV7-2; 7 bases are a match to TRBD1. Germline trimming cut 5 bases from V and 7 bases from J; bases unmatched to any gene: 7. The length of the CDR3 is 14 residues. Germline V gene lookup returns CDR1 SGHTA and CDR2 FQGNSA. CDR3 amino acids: CASSLTGFAEKLFF. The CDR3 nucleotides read TGTGCCAGCAGCCTGACAGGGTTTGCTGAAAAACTGTTTTTT.

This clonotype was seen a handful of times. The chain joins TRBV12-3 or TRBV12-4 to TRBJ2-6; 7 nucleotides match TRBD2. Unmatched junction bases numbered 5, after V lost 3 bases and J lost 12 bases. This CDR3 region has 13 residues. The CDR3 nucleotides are TGTGCCAGCAGTTTTGCGGGGGTAGGCGTCCTGACTTTC. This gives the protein CASSFAGVGVLTF.

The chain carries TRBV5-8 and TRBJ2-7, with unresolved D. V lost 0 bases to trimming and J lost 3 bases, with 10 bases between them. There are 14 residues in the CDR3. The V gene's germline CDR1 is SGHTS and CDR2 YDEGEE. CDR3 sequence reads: CASSLGIALYEQYF. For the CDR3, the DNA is TGTGCCAGCAGCTTGGGTATAGCCCTCTACGAGCAGTACTTC.

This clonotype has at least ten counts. CDR3 nucleotides: TGTGCCAGCAGTGACATGACAGGACAGTACTTC. Amino acid sequence: CASSDMTGQYF. This chain connects TRBV6-5 to TRBJ2-7; perhaps TRBD1 as D (6 bases). Trimming left V 5 bases short and J 10 bases short, with 12 bases between. This CDR3 has 11 residues. Per germline, CDR1 MNHEY and CDR2 SVGAGI.

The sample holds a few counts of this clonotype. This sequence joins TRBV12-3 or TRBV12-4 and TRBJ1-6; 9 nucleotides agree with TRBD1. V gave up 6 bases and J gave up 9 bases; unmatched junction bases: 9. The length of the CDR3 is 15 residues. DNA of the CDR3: TGTGCCAGCAGCGGGGGACAGGGAGTCGGTTCACCCCTCCACTTT. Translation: CASSGGQGVGSPLHF.

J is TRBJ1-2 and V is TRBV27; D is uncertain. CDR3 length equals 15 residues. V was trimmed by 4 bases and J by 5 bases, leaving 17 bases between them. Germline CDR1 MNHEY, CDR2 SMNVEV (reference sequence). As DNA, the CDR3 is TGTGCCAGCAGTTCGGCCCCTGCCGCCCTATATGGCTACACCTTC. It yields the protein CASSSAPAALYGYTF.

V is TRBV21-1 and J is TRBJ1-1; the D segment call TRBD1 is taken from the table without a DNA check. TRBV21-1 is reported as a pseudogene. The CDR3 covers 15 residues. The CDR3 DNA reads TGTGCCAGCAGCAAATTTGGGGGGCCTTACACTGAAGCTTTCTTT. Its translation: CASSKFGGPYTEAFF.

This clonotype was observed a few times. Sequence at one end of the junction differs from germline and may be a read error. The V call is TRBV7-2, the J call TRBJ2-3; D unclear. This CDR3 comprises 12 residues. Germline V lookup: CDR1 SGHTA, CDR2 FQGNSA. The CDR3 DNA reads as TGTGCCAGCAGCTTATACCTTAGCTGGCTGGTATTT. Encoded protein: CASSLYLSWLVF.

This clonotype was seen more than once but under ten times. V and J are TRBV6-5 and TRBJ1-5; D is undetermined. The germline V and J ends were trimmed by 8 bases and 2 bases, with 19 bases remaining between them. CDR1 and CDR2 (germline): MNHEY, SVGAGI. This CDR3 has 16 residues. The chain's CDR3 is CASPLDKMAGNQPQHF. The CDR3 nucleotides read TGTGCCAGCCCCTTAGATAAAATGGCAGGCAATCAGCCCCAGCATTTT.

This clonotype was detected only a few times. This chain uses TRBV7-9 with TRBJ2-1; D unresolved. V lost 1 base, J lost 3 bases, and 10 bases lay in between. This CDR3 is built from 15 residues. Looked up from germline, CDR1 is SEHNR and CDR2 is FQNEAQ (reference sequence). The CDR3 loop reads CASSLGQVIYNEQFF. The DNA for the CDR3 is TGTGCCAGCAGCTTAGGGCAGGTAATCTACAATGAGCAGTTCTTC.

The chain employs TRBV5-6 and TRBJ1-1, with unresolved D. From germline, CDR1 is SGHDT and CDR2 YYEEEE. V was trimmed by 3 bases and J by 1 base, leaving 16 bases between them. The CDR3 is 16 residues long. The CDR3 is CASSWASGTRNTEAFF. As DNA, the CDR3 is TGTGCCAGCAGCTGGGCATCCGGCACTAGGAACACTGAAGCTTTCTTT.

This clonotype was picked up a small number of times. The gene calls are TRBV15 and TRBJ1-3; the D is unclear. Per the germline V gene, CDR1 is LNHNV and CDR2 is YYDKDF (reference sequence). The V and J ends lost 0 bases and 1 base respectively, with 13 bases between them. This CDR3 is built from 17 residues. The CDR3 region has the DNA TGTGCCACCAGCAGAGATTGGAAGGCGGCTTCTGGAAACACCATATATTTT. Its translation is CATSRDWKAASGNTIYF.

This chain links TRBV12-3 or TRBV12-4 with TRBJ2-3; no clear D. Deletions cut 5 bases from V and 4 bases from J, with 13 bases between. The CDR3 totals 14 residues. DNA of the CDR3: TGTGCCAGCAGTCAAGACACGGCCCCAGATACGCAGTATTTT. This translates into CASSQDTAPDTQYF.

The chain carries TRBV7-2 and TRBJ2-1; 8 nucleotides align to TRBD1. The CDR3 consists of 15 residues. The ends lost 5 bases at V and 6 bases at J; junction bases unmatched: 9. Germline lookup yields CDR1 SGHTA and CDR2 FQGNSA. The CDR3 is CASSAGQVVSNEQFF. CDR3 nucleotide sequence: TGTGCCAGCAGCGCGGGACAGGTAGTATCCAATGAGCAGTTCTTC.

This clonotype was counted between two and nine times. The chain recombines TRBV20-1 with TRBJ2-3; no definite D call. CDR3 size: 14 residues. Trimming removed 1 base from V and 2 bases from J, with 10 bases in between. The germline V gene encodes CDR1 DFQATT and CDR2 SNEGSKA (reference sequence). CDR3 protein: CSARGNQYTDTQYF. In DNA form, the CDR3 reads TGCAGTGCTAGAGGGAACCAATACACAGATACGCAGTATTTT.

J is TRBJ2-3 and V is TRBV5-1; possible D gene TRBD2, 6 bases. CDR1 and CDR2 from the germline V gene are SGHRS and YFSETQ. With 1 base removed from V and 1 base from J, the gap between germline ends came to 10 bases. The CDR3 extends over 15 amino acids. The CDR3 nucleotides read TGCGCCAGCAGCTTGTTGGTAGCGGGCACAGATACGCAGTATTTT. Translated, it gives CASSLLVAGTDTQYF.

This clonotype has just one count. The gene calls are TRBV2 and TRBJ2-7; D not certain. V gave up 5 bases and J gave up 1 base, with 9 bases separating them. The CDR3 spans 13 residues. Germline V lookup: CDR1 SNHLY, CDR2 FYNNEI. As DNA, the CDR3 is TGTGCCAGCAGTAACCCGGAATCCTACGAGCAGTACTTC. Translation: CASSNPESYEQYF.

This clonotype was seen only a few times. The DNA of the CDR3 is TGTGCCAGCAGTGCCCGCCAAAGACTAGCCCACGACAATGAGCAGTTCTTC. It yields the protein CASSARQRLAHDNEQFF. The chain employs TRBV27 and TRBJ2-1; 7 nucleotides align to TRBD2. The germline gives CDR1 MNHEY, CDR2 SMNVEV (reference sequence). This CDR3 is 17 amino acids long. V lost 5 bases, J lost 5 bases, and 15 bases stayed unmatched.

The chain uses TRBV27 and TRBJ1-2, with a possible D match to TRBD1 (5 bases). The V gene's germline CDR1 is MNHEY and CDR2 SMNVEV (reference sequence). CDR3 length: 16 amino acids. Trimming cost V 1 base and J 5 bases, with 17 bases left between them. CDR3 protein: CASSLFRERGLYGYTF. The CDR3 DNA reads TGTGCCAGCAGTTTATTCCGGGAAAGGGGTTTGTATGGCTACACCTTC.

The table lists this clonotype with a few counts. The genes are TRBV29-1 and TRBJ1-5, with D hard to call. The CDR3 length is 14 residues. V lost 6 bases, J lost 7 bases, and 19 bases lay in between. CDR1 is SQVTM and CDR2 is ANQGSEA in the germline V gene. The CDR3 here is CSVSQVEGGQPQHF. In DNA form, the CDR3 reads TGCAGCGTCTCCCAAGTCGAGGGCGGACAGCCCCAGCATTTT.

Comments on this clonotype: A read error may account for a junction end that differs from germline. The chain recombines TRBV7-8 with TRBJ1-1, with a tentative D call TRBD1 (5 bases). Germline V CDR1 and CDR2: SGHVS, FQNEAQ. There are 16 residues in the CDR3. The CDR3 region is CASSLRFTGENAEAFF. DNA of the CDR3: TGTGCCAGCAGCTTAAGGTTTACAGGAGAGAACGCTGAAGCTTTCTTT.

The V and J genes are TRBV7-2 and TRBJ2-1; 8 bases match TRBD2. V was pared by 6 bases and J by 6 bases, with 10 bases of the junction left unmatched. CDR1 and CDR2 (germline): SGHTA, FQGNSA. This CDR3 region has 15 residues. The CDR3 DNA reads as TGTGCCAGCAGGAAGCAACTCGGGGGGGGCAATGAGCAGTTCTTC. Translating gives CASRKQLGGGNEQFF.

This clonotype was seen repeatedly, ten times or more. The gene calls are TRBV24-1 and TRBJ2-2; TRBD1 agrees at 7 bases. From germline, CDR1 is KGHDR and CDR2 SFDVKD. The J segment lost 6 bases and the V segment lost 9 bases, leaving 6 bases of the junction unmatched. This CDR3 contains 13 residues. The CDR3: CATGDRAAGELFF. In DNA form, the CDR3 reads TGTGCCACCGGAGACAGGGCGGCCGGGGAGCTGTTTTTT.

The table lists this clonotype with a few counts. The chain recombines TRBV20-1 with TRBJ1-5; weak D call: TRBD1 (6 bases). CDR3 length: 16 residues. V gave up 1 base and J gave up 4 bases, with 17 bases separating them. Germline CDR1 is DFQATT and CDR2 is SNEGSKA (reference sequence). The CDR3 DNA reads TGCAGTGCTAGAGCCCCGGACAGCCGCTTAAATCAGCCCCAGCATTTT. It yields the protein CSARAPDSRLNQPQHF.

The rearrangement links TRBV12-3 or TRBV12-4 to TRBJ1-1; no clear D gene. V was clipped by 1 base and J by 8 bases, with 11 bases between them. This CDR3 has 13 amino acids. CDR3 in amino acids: CASSLGGPREAFF. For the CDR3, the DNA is TGTGCCAGCAGTTTAGGCGGGCCGCGAGAAGCTTTCTTT.

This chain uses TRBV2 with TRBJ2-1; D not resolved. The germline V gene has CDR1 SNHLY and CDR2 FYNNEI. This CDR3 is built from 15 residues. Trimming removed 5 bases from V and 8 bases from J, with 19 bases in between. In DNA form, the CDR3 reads TGTGCCAGCAGTCGAAGGAGTGGGCCCCCCGATGAGCAGTTCTTC. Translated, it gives CASSRRSGPPDEQFF.

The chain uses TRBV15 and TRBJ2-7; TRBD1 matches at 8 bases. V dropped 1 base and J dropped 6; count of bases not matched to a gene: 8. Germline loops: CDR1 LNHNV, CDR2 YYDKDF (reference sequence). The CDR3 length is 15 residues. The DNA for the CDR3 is TGTGCCACCAGCAGAGTCCCGAGTGACAGGGGCGAGCAGTACTTC. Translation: CATSRVPSDRGEQYF.

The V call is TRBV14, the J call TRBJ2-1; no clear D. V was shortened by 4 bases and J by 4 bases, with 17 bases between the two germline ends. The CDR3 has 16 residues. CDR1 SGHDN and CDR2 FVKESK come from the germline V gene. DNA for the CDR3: TGTGCCAGCAGCCTTGGTGAGAGACATCCTTACAATGAGCAGTTCTTC. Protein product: CASSLGERHPYNEQFF.